What follows is one TCR beta chain and its context. The entry originates in a study of cytomegalovirus exposure and HLA in healthy donors. This CDR3 has 13 amino acids. The V end lost 5 bases, the J end lost 2 bases, and 9 bases lay between the germline ends. The germline V gene has CDR1 SGHAT and CDR2 FQNNGV. Profiled with immunoSEQ multiplex PCR; TCRdb holds only in-frame clones, not every one. The table records 70,000 or so clones, about 95% of them present only once. This receptor was identified in a woman between 18 and 30 years old in good health and CMV-seronegative. V usage is TRBV11-2 and J usage is TRBJ1-2, with D possibly being TRBD1 (6 bases). The sequencing input was PBMCs. CDR3 sequence reads: CASSTTGNYGYTF. CDR3 bases: TGTGCCAGCAGCACCACAGGGAACTATGGCTACACCTTC. The full variable domain, in which reference TRBV11-2 and TRBJ1-2 provide the parts outside the CDR3, is EAGVAQSPRYKIIEKRQSVAFWCNPISGHATLYWYQQILGQGPKLLIQFQNNGVVDDSQLPKDRFSAERLKGVDSTLKIQPAKLEDSAVYLCASSTTGNYGYTFGSGTRLTVV.